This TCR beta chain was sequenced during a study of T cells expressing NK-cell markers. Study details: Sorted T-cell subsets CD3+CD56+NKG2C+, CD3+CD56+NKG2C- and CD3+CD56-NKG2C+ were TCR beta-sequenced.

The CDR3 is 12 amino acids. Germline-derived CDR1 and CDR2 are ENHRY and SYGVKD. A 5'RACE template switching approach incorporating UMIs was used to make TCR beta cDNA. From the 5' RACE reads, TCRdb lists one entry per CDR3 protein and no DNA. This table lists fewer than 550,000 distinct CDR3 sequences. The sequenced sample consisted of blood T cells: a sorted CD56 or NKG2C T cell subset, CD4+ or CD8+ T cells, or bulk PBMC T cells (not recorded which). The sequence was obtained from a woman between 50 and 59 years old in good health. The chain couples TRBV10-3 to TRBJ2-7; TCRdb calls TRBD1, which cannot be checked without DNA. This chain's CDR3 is CASSGTDYEQYF.